The present entry profiles one TCR beta chain with its context. This specimen belongs to a study of OX40 agonist ivuxolimab in advanced cancers. The germline V and J ends were trimmed by 3 bases and 7 bases, with 16 bases remaining between them. Per the germline V gene, CDR1 is MGHRA and CDR2 is YSYEKL. The CDR3 is made up of 15 amino acids. Exclusion of a patient followed from autoimmune disease history or systemic immunosuppression. Measured with immunoSEQ multiplex PCR; TCRdb has only the in-frame clones, and not every one. The repertoire holds about 79,000 clones, with more than 85% as singletons.

This specimen consisted of CD4+ or CD8+ T cells sorted from blood, obtained in a trial of the OX40 agonist ivuxolimab. The rearrangement links TRBV4-1 to TRBJ1-5; a weak D match, TRBD1 (5 bases). The receptor comes from an adult with an advanced solid tumor such as melanoma, head and neck, liver or kidney cancer. CDR3 sequence (DNA): TGCGCCAGCAGCCAGAGCCCAGGGACGGGCCAGCCCCAGCATTTT. Translating gives CASSQSPGTGQPQHF.